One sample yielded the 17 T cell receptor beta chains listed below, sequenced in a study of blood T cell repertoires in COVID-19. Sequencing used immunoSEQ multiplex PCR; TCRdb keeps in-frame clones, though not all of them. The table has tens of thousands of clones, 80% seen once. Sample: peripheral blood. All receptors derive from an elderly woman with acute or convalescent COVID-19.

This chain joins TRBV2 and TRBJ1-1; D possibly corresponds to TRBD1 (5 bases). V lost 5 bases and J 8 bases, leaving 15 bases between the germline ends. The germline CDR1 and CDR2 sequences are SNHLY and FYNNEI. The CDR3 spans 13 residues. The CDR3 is CASSHGLRTEAFF. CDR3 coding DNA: TGTGCCAGCAGTCACGGCCTGAGGACAGAAGCTTTCTTT.

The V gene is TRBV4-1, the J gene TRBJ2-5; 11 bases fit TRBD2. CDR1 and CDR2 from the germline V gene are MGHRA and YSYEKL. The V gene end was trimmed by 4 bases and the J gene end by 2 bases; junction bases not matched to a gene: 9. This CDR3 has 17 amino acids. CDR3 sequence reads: CASSPPPSSGRQETQYF. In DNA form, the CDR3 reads TGCGCCAGCAGCCCCCCACCATCTAGCGGGAGGCAAGAGACCCAGTACTTC.

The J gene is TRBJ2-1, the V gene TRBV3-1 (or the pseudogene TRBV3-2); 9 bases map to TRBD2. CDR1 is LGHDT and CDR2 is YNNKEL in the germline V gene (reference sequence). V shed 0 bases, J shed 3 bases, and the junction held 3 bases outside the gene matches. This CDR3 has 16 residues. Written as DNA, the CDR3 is TGTGCCAGCAGCCAAGATCTAGCGGGGTTCTACAATGAGCAGTTCTTC. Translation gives CASSQDLAGFYNEQFF.

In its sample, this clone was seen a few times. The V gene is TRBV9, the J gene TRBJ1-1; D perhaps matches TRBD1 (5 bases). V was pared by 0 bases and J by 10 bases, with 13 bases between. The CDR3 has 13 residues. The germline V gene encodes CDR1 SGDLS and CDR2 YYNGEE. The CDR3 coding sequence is TGTGCCAGCAGCGTAGAAGGAGGGAGGGGAGCTTTCTTT. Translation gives CASSVEGGRGAFF.

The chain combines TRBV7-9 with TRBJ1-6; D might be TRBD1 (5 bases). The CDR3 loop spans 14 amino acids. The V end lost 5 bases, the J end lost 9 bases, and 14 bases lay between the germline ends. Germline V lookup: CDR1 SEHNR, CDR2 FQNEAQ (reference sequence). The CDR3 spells CASSLQPGSSPLHF. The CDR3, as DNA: TGTGCCAGCAGCCTCCAGCCAGGGTCTTCACCCCTCCACTTT. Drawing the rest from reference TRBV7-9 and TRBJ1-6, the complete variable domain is DTGVSQNPRHKITKRGQNVTFRCDPISEHNRLYWYRQTLGQGPEFLTYFQNEAQLEKSRLLSDRFSAERPKGSFSTLEIQRTEQGDSAMYLCASSLQPGSSPLHFGNGTRLTVT.

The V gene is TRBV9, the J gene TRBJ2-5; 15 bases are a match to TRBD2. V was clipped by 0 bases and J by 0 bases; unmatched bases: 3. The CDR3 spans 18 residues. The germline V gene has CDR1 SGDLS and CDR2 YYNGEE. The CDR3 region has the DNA TGTGCCAGCAGCGTAGGGACTAGCGGGAGGGCTCACCAAGAGACCCAGTACTTC. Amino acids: CASSVGTSGRAHQETQYF.

The CDR3 here is CASSMVAGPKQYF. The CDR3 DNA is TGTGCCAGTAGTATGGTGGCGGGACCCAAGCAGTACTTC. V gene TRBV19 combines with J gene TRBJ2-7; D might be TRBD2 (6 bases). Trimming stripped 3 bases from V and 8 bases from J, with 14 bases between. The CDR3 totals 13 residues. Per germline, CDR1 LNHDA and CDR2 SQIVND (reference sequence).

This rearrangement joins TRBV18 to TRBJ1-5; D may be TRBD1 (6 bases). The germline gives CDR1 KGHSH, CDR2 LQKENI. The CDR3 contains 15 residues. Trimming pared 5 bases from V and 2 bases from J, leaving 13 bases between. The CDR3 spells CASSIQGNGNQPQHF. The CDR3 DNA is TGTGCCAGCTCAATACAGGGTAATGGCAATCAGCCCCAGCATTTT.

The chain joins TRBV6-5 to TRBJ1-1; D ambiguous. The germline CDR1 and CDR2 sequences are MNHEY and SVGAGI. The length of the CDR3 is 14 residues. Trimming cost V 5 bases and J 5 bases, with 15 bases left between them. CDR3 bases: TGTGCCAGCAGTCCTCAGGTCGGGGATACTGAAGCTTTCTTT. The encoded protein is CASSPQVGDTEAFF.

CDR3 nucleotide sequence: TGTGCCAGTAGTAAAACTAGCGGATTCACCGGGGAGCTGTTTTTT. Protein: CASSKTSGFTGELFF. The chain recombines TRBV19 with TRBJ2-2; 8 bases fit TRBD2. The CDR3 runs to 15 residues. Germline V gives CDR1 LNHDA, CDR2 SQIVND (reference sequence). The V gene end was trimmed by 4 bases and the J gene end by 4 bases; junction bases not matched to a gene: 5.

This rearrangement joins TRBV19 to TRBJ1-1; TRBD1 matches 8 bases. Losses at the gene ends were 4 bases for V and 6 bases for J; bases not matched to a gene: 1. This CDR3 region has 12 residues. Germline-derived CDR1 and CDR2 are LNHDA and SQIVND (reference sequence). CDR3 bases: TGTGCCAGTAGTAACAGGGGGGCTGAAGCTTTCTTT. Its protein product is CASSNRGAEAFF.

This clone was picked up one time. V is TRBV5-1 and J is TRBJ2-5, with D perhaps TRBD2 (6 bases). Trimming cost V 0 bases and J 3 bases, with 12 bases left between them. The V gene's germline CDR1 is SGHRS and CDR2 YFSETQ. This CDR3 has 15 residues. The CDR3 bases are TGCGCCAGCAGCTTGGAGGGTTGGGGGGAAGAGACCCAGTACTTC. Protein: CASSLEGWGEETQYF.

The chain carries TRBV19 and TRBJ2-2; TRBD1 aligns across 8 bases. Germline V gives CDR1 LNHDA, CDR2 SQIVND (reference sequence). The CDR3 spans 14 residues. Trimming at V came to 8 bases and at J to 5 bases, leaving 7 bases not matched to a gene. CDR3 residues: CASSDRGKTGELFF. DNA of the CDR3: TGTGCCAGTTCTGACAGGGGAAAAACCGGGGAGCTGTTTTTT.

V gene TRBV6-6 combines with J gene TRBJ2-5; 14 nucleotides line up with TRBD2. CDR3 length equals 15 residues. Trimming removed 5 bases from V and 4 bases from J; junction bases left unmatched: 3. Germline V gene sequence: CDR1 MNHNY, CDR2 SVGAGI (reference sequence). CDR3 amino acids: CASSMGLAGVETQYF. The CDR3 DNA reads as TGTGCCAGCAGTATGGGACTAGCGGGAGTAGAGACCCAGTACTTC.

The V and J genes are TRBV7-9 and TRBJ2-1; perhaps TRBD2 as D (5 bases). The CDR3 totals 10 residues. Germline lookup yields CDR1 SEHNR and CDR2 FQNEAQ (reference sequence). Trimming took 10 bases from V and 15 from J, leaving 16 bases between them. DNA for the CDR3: TGTGCCACGGACGTTCCCCGGGGGTTCTTC. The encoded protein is CATDVPRGFF.

In DNA form, the CDR3 reads TGCGCCAGCAGGAGAGACAGGGGGCTACCCTACGAGCAGTACTTC. Amino acids: CASRRDRGLPYEQYF. The chain employs TRBV10-1 and TRBJ2-7; 10 bases agree with TRBD1. Germline assignment: CDR1 WNHNN and CDR2 SYGVQD (reference sequence). CDR3 length: 15 residues. The V segment lost 6 bases and the J segment 2 bases; nucleotides outside the gene matches: 7.

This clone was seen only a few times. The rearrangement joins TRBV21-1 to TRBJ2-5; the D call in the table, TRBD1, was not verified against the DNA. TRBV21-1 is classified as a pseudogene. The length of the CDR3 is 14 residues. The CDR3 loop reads CASSPDRGGETQYF. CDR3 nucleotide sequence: TGTGCCAGCAGCCCGGACAGGGGCGGGGAGACCCAGTACTTC.